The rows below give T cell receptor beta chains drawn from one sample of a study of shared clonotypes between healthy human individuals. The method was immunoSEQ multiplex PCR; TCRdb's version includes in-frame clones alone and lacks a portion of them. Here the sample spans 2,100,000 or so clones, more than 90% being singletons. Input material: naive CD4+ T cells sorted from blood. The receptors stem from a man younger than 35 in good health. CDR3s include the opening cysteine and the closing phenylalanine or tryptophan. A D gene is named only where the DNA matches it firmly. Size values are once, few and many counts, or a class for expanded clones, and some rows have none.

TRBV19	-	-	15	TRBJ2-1	TGTGCCAGTAGTATGGGCACCAGCTCCTACAATGAGCAGTTCTTC	CASSMGTSSYNEQFF
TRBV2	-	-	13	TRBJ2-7	TGTGCCAGCAAGTTCGAAACCTCCTACGAGCAGTACTTC	CASKFETSYEQYF
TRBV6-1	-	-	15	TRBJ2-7	TGTGCCAGCAGTGAAGGGACACATACGTCCTACGAGCAGTACTTC	CASSEGTHTSYEQYF
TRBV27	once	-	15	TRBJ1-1	TGTGCCAGCAGTTTATTCTCAGGGGTGAACACTGAAGCTTTCTTT	CASSLFSGVNTEAFF
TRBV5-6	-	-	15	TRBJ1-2	TGTGCCAGCAGCTTGGCGCAGGGTAGGAGCTATGGCTACACCTTC	CASSLAQGRSYGYTF
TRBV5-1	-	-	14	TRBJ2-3	TGCGCCAGCAGCCGGGGATATAGCACAGATACGCAGTATTTT	CASSRGYSTDTQYF
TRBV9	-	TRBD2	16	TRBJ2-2	TGTGCCAGCAGCGTAGACGCGGGAGCGGCGACCGGGGAGCTGTTTTTT	CASSVDAGAATGELFF
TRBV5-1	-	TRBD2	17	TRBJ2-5	TGCGCCAGCAGCGTACCACTAGCGGGGGGCTTCCAAGAGACCCAGTACTTC	CASSVPLAGGFQETQYF
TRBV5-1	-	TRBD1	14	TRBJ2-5	TGCGCCAGCAGCTTGGGACAGGGCTCAGAGACCCAGTACTTC	CASSLGQGSETQYF
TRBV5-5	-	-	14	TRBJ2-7	TGTGCCAGCAGCTTGGGTCCGGGCATCTACGAGCAGTACTTC	CASSLGPGIYEQYF
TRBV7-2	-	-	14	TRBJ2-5	TGTGCCAGCAGCTTATCGGCTAACCAAGAGACCCAGTACTTC	CASSLSANQETQYF
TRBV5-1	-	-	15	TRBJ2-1	TGCGCCAGCAGCTTTTCGGCGGGCTTGTACGGTGAGCAGTTCTTC	CASSFSAGLYGEQFF
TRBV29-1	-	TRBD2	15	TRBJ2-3	TGCAGCGTAGCGCCGGGACTAGCGGGGGGAGATACGCAGTATTTT	CSVAPGLAGGDTQYF
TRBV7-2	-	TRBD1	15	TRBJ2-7	TGTGCCAGCAGCGCCACAGGGGGCAGCTCCTACGAGCAGTACTTC	CASSATGGSSYEQYF
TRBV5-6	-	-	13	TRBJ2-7	TGTGCCAGCAGCCCTACCGGAATCTACGAGCAGTACTTC	CASSPTGIYEQYF
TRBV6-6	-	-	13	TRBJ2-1	TGTGCCAGCAGCCTGTGGCTCGAGAATGAGCAGTTCTTC	CASSLWLENEQFF
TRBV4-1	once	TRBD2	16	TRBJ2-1	TGCGCCAGCAGCCAAGATGGGGGGGGTACCTACAATGAGCAGTTCTTC	CASSQDGGGTYNEQFF
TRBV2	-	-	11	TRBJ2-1	TGTGCCAGCCGACTTTTCAATGAGCAGTTCTTC	CASRLFNEQFF
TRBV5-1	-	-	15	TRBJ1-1	TGCGCCAGCAGCTTGATAGGGGGGGAAGTTCTGGAAGCTTTCTTT	CASSLIGGEVLEAFF
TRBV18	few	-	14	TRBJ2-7	TGTGCCAGCTCCCTGGAGATATCCTCTTACGAGCAGTACTTC	CASSLEISSYEQYF
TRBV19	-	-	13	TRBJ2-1	TGTGCCAGTAGTGGACAGACTTACAATGAGCAGTTCTTC	CASSGQTYNEQFF
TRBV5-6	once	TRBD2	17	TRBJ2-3	TGTGCCAGCAGCCCCCAAGCTAGCGGGGGGGCCGCAGATACGCAGTATTTT	CASSPQASGGAADTQYF
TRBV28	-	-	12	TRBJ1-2	TGTGCCAGCAGTTCGACAGTCTATGGCTACACCTTC	CASSSTVYGYTF
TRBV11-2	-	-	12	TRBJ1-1	TGTGCCAGCAGCTCCCGCGGGGGGGAAGCTTTCTTT	CASSSRGGEAFF
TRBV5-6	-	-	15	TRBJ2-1	TGTGCCAGCAGGTCCCGGGGAGTTTCCTACAATGAGCAGTTCTTC	CASRSRGVSYNEQFF
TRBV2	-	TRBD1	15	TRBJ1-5	TGTGCCAGCAGATCCGGGACAGGGGGATTTGGGCCCCAGCATTTT	CASRSGTGGFGPQHF
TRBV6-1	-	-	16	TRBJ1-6	TGTGCCAGCAGTGAAGTTGGGCAGGGGTGGAATTCACCCCTCCACTTT	CASSEVGQGWNSPLHF
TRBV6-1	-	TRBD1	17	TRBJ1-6	TGTGCCAGCAGTGAAGTGACAGGGGCCTCCTATAATTCACCCCTCCACTTT	CASSEVTGASYNSPLHF
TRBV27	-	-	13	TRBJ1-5	TGTGCCAGCAGATTCAGGGACGGGCAGCCCCAGCATTTT	CASRFRDGQPQHF
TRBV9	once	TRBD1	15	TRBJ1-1	TGTGCCAGCAGCGTAGGACAGGGCATAGTCACTGAAGCTTTCTTT	CASSVGQGIVTEAFF
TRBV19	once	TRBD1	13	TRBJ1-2	TGTGCCGCCCAGGGGGATGAGTACTATGGCTACACCTTC	CAAQGDEYYGYTF
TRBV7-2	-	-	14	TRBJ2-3	TGTGCCAGCAGCTTAGCTTTGGGGTGGGATACGCAGTATTTT	CASSLALGWDTQYF
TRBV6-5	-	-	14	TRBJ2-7	TGTGCCAGCAAGTCCGGGCAGGTTTCCTACGAGCAGTACTTC	CASKSGQVSYEQYF
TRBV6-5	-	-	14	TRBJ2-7	TGTGCCAGCAGTACACAGCGGAGAGCGGGTGAGCAGTACTTC	CASSTQRRAGEQYF
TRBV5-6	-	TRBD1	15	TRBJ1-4	TGTGCCAGCAGCTTGTATGGGGACAGAAAAGAAAAACTGTTTTTT	CASSLYGDRKEKLFF
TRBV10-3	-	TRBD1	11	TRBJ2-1	TGTGCCATCAGTGGAGGGGGCGAGCAGTTCTTC	CAISGGGEQFF
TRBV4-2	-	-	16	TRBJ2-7	TGTGCCAGCAGCCAAGATCGGGGAGCGGCCCCCTACGAGCAGTACTTC	CASSQDRGAAPYEQYF
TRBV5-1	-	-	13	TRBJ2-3	TGCGCCAGCAGCTTGGGTTCGGGAGATACGCAGTATTTT	CASSLGSGDTQYF
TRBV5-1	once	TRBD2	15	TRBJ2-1	TGCGCCAGCAGCTTGCTGGCGGGAGGGGTCAATGAGCAGTTCTTC	CASSLLAGGVNEQFF
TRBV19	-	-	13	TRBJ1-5	TGTGCCAGTAGTACGACAGGAGGACAGCCCCAGCATTTT	CASSTTGGQPQHF
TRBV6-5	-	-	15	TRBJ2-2	TGTGCCAGCAGTTACTCTCGGGGGGCTCCCGGGGAGCTGTTTTTT	CASSYSRGAPGELFF
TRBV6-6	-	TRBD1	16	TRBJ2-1	TGTGCCAGCAGTTACGAGGGACAGGGGCCAAACAATGAGCAGTTCTTC	CASSYEGQGPNNEQFF
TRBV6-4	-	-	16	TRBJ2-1	TGTGCCAGCAGTGCCAACCCCGGAACCCCCTACAATGAGCAGTTCTTC	CASSANPGTPYNEQFF
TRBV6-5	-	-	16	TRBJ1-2	TGTGCCAGCAGTTTGCGGGGACCCAACCCTAACTATGGCTACACCTTC	CASSLRGPNPNYGYTF
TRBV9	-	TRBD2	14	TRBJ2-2	TGTGCCAGCAGCGTAGCGGGGGGGACCGGGGAGCTGTTTTTT	CASSVAGGTGELFF
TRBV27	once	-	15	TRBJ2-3	TGTGCCAGCAGTTTAGTTAGCGGTTACACAGATACGCAGTATTTT	CASSLVSGYTDTQYF
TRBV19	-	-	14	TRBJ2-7	TGTGCCAGTAGTATCTACGGATCCTCCTACGAGCAGTACTTC	CASSIYGSSYEQYF
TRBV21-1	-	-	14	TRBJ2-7	TGTGCCAGCAGCATAGGGTCGGCCGGGGGCGAGCAGTACTTC	CASSIGSAGGEQYF
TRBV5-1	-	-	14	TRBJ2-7	TGCGCCAGCAGCTCGGTGTCACGTTCCTACGAGCAGTACTTC	CASSSVSRSYEQYF
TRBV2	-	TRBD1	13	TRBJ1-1	TGTGCCAGCAAGCAGGGGGTGAACACTGAAGCTTTCTTT	CASKQGVNTEAFF
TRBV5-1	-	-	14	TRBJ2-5	TGCGCCAGCAGCCGGAGCACCGGGGGTGAGACCCAGTACTTC	CASSRSTGGETQYF
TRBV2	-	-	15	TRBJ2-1	TGTGCCAGCAGTGACGACTCATGGGGTTACAATGAGCAGTTCTTC	CASSDDSWGYNEQFF